These 30 T cell receptor beta chains were sequenced from one sample in a study of PD-1 blockade in classical Hodgkin lymphoma. Time point defined: cycle 4 day 1 (C4D1), after less than 7 weeks of nivolumab. Every one of the patients relapsed after autologous stem cell transplantation (brentuximab vedotin exposure was variable). Here immunoSEQ multiplex PCR was the method, and the copy in TCRdb shows in-frame clones only, minus some. The data contain roughly 9,100 clones, 70% to 85% of them singletons. The source was peripheral blood mononuclear cells (PBMCs), collected before the fourth cycle of nivolumab. The receptors come from a human donor with classical Hodgkin lymphoma.

J is TRBJ1-5 and V is TRBV15, with TRBD1 matching over 8 bases. Germline CDR1 LNHNV, CDR2 YYDKDF (reference sequence). This CDR3 has 17 amino acids. The V and J ends lost 1 base and 8 bases, in that order; junction bases with no gene match: 13. The CDR3 region is CATSRGGSGGFVEPQHF. The CDR3 DNA sequence: TGTGCCACCAGCAGAGGGGGGTCAGGGGGCTTCGTGGAGCCCCAGCATTTT.

This sequence joins TRBV5-1 and TRBJ2-3; no definite D call. Trimming pared 0 bases from V and 5 bases from J, leaving 1 base between. Germline V CDR1 and CDR2: SGHRS, YFSETQ. CDR3 size: 11 residues. This CDR3 is CASSLGDTQYF. CDR3 bases: TGCGCCAGCAGCTTGGGAGATACGCAGTATTTT.

This clone is a singleton in its sample. J is TRBJ1-2 and V is TRBV19, with no clear D. The CDR3 spans 14 residues. Between the trimmed V and J ends, which lost 3 bases and 4 bases, there was a span of 12 bases. The germline CDR1 and CDR2 sequences are LNHDA and SQIVND (reference sequence). The CDR3 sequence: CASSMSQRGYGYTF. CDR3 in DNA: TGTGCCAGTAGTATGAGTCAGCGGGGCTATGGCTACACCTTC.

The CDR3 reads CASAFSSAVEQFF. The CDR3 DNA sequence: TGTGCCAGCGCATTCTCTTCTGCGGTGGAGCAGTTCTTC. The chain employs TRBV7-9 and TRBJ2-1; D call uncertain. From germline, CDR1 is SEHNR and CDR2 FQNEAQ (reference sequence). The ends were cut back, 8 bases at V and 10 bases at J, with 18 bases in the middle. This CDR3 is 13 amino acids long.

The chain links TRBV6-5 to TRBJ2-3; D not certain. CDR3 length equals 15 residues. Trimming left V 2 bases short and J 3 bases short, with 12 bases between. Germline CDR1 and CDR2: MNHEY and SVGAGI. The CDR3 region is CASSYGGHGTDTQYF. CDR3 DNA: TGTGCCAGCAGTTACGGCGGCCATGGGACAGATACGCAGTATTTT.

CDR3 in DNA: TGTGCCATCAGTGAGTACAGGGAACTAGCAACTAATGAAAAACTGTTTTTT. Translating it yields CAISEYRELATNEKLFF. The rearrangement links TRBV10-3 to TRBJ1-4; TRBD1 might be the D (6 bases). Germline V gene data show CDR1 as ENHRY and CDR2 as SYGVKD. V lost 1 base, J lost 0 bases, and 12 bases lay in between. The CDR3 consists of 17 residues.

The chain recombines TRBV19 with TRBJ1-1; D possibly corresponds to TRBD1 (5 bases). The CDR3 extends over 13 amino acids. Deletions cut 8 bases from V and 1 base from J, with 11 bases between. Germline V gives CDR1 LNHDA, CDR2 SQIVND (reference sequence). Here the CDR3 DNA reads TGTGCCAGTGGCAGGACACAGAACACTGAAGCTTTCTTT. Residues: CASGRTQNTEAFF.

The chain recombines TRBV19 with TRBJ2-1, with D perhaps matching TRBD2 (5 bases). Trimming stripped 4 bases from V and 3 bases from J, with 10 bases between. This CDR3 has 14 residues. Germline loops: CDR1 LNHDA, CDR2 SQIVND (reference sequence). The CDR3 DNA sequence: TGTGCCAGTAGTACACATCGGGACTACAATGAGCAGTTCTTC. It codes for CASSTHRDYNEQFF.

V and J are TRBV2 and TRBJ1-2; D is perhaps TRBD1 (6 bases). V was pared by 4 bases and J by 2 bases, with 14 bases between. From germline, CDR1 is SNHLY and CDR2 FYNNEI. The CDR3 is 15 amino acids. CDR3 amino acids: CASSVFPGANYGYTF. In DNA form, the CDR3 reads TGTGCCAGCAGTGTTTTTCCGGGGGCGAACTATGGCTACACCTTC.

The chain combines TRBV28 with TRBJ1-4; 9 bases fit TRBD1. Germline assignment: CDR1 MDHEN and CDR2 SYDVKM. This CDR3 is built from 15 residues. V lost 6 bases to trimming and J lost 7 bases; unmatched junction nucleotides: 9. DNA for the CDR3: TGTGCCAGCAGCAATCCGGGACAGGGAGGTGAAAAACTGTTTTTT. As protein: CASSNPGQGGEKLFF.

This clone was counted only a few times. The rearrangement links TRBV11-2 to TRBJ1-5; a weak D match, TRBD1 (6 bases). The length of the CDR3 is 15 residues. V lost 5 bases to trimming and J lost 10 bases, with 21 bases between them. The germline CDR1 and CDR2 sequences are SGHAT and FQNNGV. The chain's CDR3 is CASSLGRGGARPQHF. CDR3 coding DNA: TGTGCCAGCAGCCTGGGGCGGGGGGGGGCGCGTCCCCAGCATTTT.

This chain links TRBV5-1 with TRBJ2-7; 13 bases map to TRBD2. The trim removed 0 bases at V and 3 bases at J, leaving 3 bases unmatched. This CDR3 region has 16 residues. CDR1 is SGHRS and CDR2 is YFSETQ in the germline V gene. The CDR3 coding sequence is TGCGCCAGCAGCTTGGCGGGACTAGCGGGATTCTACGAGCAGTACTTC. Its protein is CASSLAGLAGFYEQYF.

This clone was detected a few times. The chain links TRBV18 to TRBJ2-1; D may match TRBD1 or TRBD2 (5 bases each). V lost 3 bases to trimming and J lost 6 bases, with 12 bases between them. CDR3 size: 14 residues. Germline CDR1 and CDR2: KGHSH and LQKENI. The DNA for the CDR3 is TGTGCCAGCTCACCCCGGGGCCAAACCAATGAGCAGTTCTTC. It specifies CASSPRGQTNEQFF.

The chain recombines TRBV19 with TRBJ1-5; D possibly corresponds to TRBD1 (5 bases). The CDR3 sequence is 13 residues long. The V end lost 1 base, the J end lost 9 bases, and 10 bases lay between the germline ends. Germline-derived CDR1 and CDR2 are LNHDA and SQIVND (reference sequence). CDR3 loop: CASSIVRGGPQHF. In nucleotides, the CDR3 is TGTGCCAGTAGTATAGTGAGGGGCGGGCCCCAGCATTTT.

The V call is TRBV29-1, the J call TRBJ2-1, with D possibly TRBD2 on 5 matching bases. Deletions cut 5 bases from V and 4 bases from J, with 21 bases between. This CDR3 spans 16 amino acids. Germline V CDR1 and CDR2: SQVTM, ANQGSEA. CDR3 in amino acids: CSVRAGKDRSYNEQFF. CDR3 bases: TGCAGCGTTCGCGCGGGCAAGGATCGGTCGTACAATGAGCAGTTCTTC.

This chain joins TRBV18 and TRBJ1-4; perhaps TRBD1 as D (6 bases). In germline, CDR1 is KGHSH, CDR2 LQKENI. V was pared by 6 bases and J by 8 bases, with 16 bases between. The CDR3 runs to 14 residues. In nucleotides, the CDR3 is TGTGCCAGCTCGCAAGGACAGACGAAGGAAAAACTGTTTTTT. Residues: CASSQGQTKEKLFF.

The chain has TRBV9 and TRBJ2-1; perhaps TRBD2 as D (6 bases). The CDR3 loop spans 16 amino acids. Germline CDR1 and CDR2: SGDLS and YYNGEE. Trimming stripped 0 bases from V and 6 bases from J, with 16 bases between. CDR3 residues: CASSVGVWRGFNEQFF. Written as DNA, the CDR3 is TGTGCCAGCAGCGTAGGCGTATGGCGGGGCTTCAATGAGCAGTTCTTC.

This clone was observed a single time. J is TRBJ1-4 and V is TRBV7-2; D uncertain. This CDR3 region has 15 residues. The germline V gene encodes CDR1 SGHTA and CDR2 FQGNSA. V was shortened by 5 bases and J by 0 bases, with 10 bases between the two germline ends. The CDR3 sequence: CASSVSGATNEKLFF. Here the CDR3 DNA reads TGTGCCAGCAGCGTTTCCGGTGCAACTAATGAAAAACTGTTTTTT. Full variable domain (outside the CDR3, taken from reference TRBV7-2 and TRBJ1-4): GAGVSQSPSNKVTEKGKDVELRCDPISGHTALYWYRQSLGQGLEFLIYFQGNSAPDKSGLPSDRFSAERTGGSVSTLTIQRTQQEDSAVYLCASSVSGATNEKLFFGSGTQLSVL.

The chain employs TRBV9 and TRBJ1-1, with no clear D. There are 13 residues in the CDR3. Trimming stripped 0 bases from V and 0 bases from J, with 3 bases between. Germline V gene lookup returns CDR1 SGDLS and CDR2 YYNGEE. The CDR3 sequence: CASSVVLNTEAFF. CDR3 DNA: TGTGCCAGCAGCGTAGTGTTGAACACTGAAGCTTTCTTT.

The V and J genes are TRBV5-4 and TRBJ1-1, with TRBD1 as a possible D gene (5 bases). Trimming removed 3 bases from V and 4 bases from J, with 10 bases in between. Per germline, CDR1 SGHNT and CDR2 YYREEE (reference sequence). The CDR3 contains 13 residues. This CDR3 is CASSSGHFTEAFF. Here the CDR3 DNA reads TGTGCCAGCAGCTCCGGACATTTCACTGAAGCTTTCTTT.

This chain links TRBV9 with TRBJ2-7; tentatively, D is TRBD1 or TRBD2 (5 bases each). The V end was cut by 0 bases, the J end by 5 bases, with 15 bases between. CDR3 length: 15 amino acids. The V gene's germline CDR1 is SGDLS and CDR2 YYNGEE. CDR3 nucleotides: TGTGCCAGCAGCGTAGGTCCGGGACGTAACCACGAGCAGTACTTC. Its protein product is CASSVGPGRNHEQYF.

This clone was seen more than once but under ten times. The chain recombines TRBV30 with TRBJ1-1, with D perhaps matching TRBD1 (6 bases). Trimming took 5 bases from V and 7 from J, leaving 17 bases between them. The CDR3 is 13 amino acids. The germline V gene encodes CDR1 GTSNPN and CDR2 SVGIG (reference sequence). The CDR3 DNA sequence: TGTGCCTGGGACCCAGTAGGGGGTTTTGAAGCTTTCTTT. Translating it yields CAWDPVGGFEAFF.

The CDR3 nucleotides are TGTGCCAGCAGGGGGGGGACTTCTGAGCAGTTCTTC. Translating gives CASRGGTSEQFF. The chain employs TRBV11-3 and TRBJ2-1; TRBD2 matches at 7 bases. The germline CDR1 and CDR2 sequences are SGHNT and YENEEA. Germline trimming cut 6 bases from V and 9 bases from J; bases unmatched to any gene: 5. The CDR3 consists of 12 residues.

The chain joins TRBV7-9 to TRBJ2-5; 8 bases align to TRBD2. CDR3 length: 15 amino acids. V was clipped by 5 bases and J by 4 bases; unmatched bases: 9. Germline CDR1 reads SEHNR; CDR2 reads FQNEAQ (reference sequence). This CDR3 is CASSTPGLGVETQYF. In nucleotides, the CDR3 is TGTGCCAGCAGCACCCCGGGACTAGGGGTAGAGACCCAGTACTTC.

This sequence joins TRBV7-9 and TRBJ1-5; TRBD1 matches 7 bases. V lost 2 bases, J lost 3 bases, and 7 bases stayed unmatched. Germline assignment: CDR1 SEHNR and CDR2 FQNEAQ (reference sequence). The CDR3 runs to 16 residues. The CDR3, as DNA: TGTGCCAGCAGCTTATCCCCGACAGGGACCAATCAGCCCCAGCATTTT. Translated, it gives CASSLSPTGTNQPQHF.

V is TRBV6-5 and J is TRBJ1-2, with D unclear. Germline V gives CDR1 MNHEY, CDR2 SVGAGI. V gave up 7 bases and J gave up 6 bases, with 15 bases separating them. The CDR3 extends over 13 amino acids. CDR3 sequence reads: CASTTGDYHGYTF. Written as DNA, the CDR3 is TGTGCCAGCACCACGGGAGACTATCATGGCTACACCTTC.

The chain carries TRBV10-3 and TRBJ2-1; D is perhaps TRBD1 or TRBD2 (5 bases each). V lost 4 bases, J lost 5 bases, and 12 bases lay in between. The germline V gene has CDR1 ENHRY and CDR2 SYGVKD. The CDR3 extends over 14 amino acids. The CDR3 coding sequence is TGTGCCATCAGTGTGGGGGTCCAGCACAATGAGCAGTTCTTC. Its protein product is CAISVGVQHNEQFF.

This chain joins TRBV9 and TRBJ2-5; unclear D gene. The end of the DNA is better explained by TRBJ2-7, so the J call may be wrong. Germline CDR1 SGDLS, CDR2 YYNGEE. The CDR3 is 13 residues long. The CDR3 region has the DNA TGTGCCAGCAGCCCGCGATATAGCTACGAGCAGTACTTC. Translation: CASSPRYSYEQYF.

This chain connects TRBV27 to TRBJ2-7, with TRBD1 identical over 7 bases. The V segment lost 3 bases and the J segment 6 bases; nucleotides outside the gene matches: 8. The CDR3 contains 14 residues. Germline CDR1 reads MNHEY; CDR2 reads SMNVEV (reference sequence). CDR3 DNA: TGTGCCAGCAGTTTCGCCACGACAGGGACCGAGCAGTACTTC. Protein sequence: CASSFATTGTEQYF.

The genes are TRBV4-2 and TRBJ2-3, with TRBD2 identical over 16 bases. CDR1 is LGHNA, CDR2 YNFKEQ, per germline. CDR3 length equals 17 residues. The V segment lost 4 bases and the J segment 5 bases; nucleotides outside the gene matches: 6. CDR3 sequence: CASSPGLAGGPRDTQYF. The CDR3 coding sequence is TGTGCCAGCAGCCCGGGACTAGCGGGGGGGCCTAGAGATACGCAGTATTTT.